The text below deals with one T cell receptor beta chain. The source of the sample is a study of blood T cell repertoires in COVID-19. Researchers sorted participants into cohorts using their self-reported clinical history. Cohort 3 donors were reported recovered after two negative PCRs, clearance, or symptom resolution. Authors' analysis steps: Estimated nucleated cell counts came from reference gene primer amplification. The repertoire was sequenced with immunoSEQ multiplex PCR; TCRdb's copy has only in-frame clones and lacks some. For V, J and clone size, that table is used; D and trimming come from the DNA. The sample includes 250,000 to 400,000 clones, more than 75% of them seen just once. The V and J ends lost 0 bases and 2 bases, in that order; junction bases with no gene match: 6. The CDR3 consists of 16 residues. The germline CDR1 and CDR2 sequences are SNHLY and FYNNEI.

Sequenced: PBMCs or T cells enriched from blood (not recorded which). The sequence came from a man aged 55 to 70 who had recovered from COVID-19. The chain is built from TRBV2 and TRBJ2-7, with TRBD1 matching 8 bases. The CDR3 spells CASSEALAGGAYEQYF. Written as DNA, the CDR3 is TGTGCCAGCAGTGAAGCGTTGGCAGGGGGCGCCTACGAGCAGTACTTC. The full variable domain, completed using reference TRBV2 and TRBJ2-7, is EPEVTQTPSHQVTQMGQEVILRCVPISNHLYFYWYRQILGQKVEFLVSFYNNEISEKSEIFDDQFSVERPDGSNFTLKIRSTKLEDSAMYFCASSEALAGGAYEQYFGPGTRLTVT.